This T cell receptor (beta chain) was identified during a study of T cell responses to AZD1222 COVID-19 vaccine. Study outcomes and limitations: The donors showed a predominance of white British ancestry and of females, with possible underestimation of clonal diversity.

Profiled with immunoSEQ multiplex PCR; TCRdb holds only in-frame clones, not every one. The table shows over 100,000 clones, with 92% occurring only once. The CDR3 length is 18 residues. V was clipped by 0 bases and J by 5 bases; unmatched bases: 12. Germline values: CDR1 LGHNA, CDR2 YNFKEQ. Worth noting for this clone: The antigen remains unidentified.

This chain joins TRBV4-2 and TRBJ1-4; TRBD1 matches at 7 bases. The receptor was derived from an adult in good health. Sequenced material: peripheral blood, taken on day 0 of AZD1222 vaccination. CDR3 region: CASSQEGAGGGLNEKLFF. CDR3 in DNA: TGTGCCAGCAGCCAAGAAGGGGCAGGGGGGGGTTTAAATGAAAAACTGTTTTTT.